The sequence of this T cell receptor beta chain was determined in a study of OX40 agonist ivuxolimab in advanced cancers. In the study overall: A diagnosis of hepatocellular carcinoma, melanoma, renal cell or head and neck cancer was present in dose-escalation patients.

The V and J ends lost 4 bases and 2 bases respectively, with 15 bases between them. This CDR3 region has 15 residues. The germline V gene encodes CDR1 SGHDT and CDR2 YYEEEE. TCRdb's table, derived via immunoSEQ multiplex PCR, lists solely in-frame clones and lacks some. The sample lists 64,000 or so clones; around 83% were seen once. Drawing of blood for sampling happened at baseline, at cycle 4 day 1, and at cycle 7 day 1. The specimen was CD4+ or CD8+ T cells sorted from blood, collected in a trial of the OX40 agonist ivuxolimab. The source of this sequence is an adult with an advanced solid tumor such as melanoma, head and neck, liver or kidney cancer. V and J are TRBV5-6 and TRBJ1-2, with a weak D call TRBD1 (6 bases). This CDR3 is CASSPDVGGNYGYTF. The CDR3 DNA reads TGTGCCAGCAGCCCGGACGTGGGGGGCAACTATGGCTACACCTTC.